This is a list of T cell receptor beta chains from one sample in a study of T-cell memory formation after mild COVID-19. MiXCR was run by TCRdb on the 5' RACE reads, yielding one entry per CDR3 protein. The sample lists roughly 68,000 distinct CDR3 sequences; 16% were seen once. Sequencing was done on a sample of PBMCs or a T cell subset sorted from them (not recorded which). These receptors came from an adult woman who had mild COVID-19 (a few samples of this study predate the infection). Cell type and time point are not known. Both conserved end residues are part of each CDR3. The order of the fields is clone size, J gene, CDR3 length, V gene, CDR3 protein. Part of the rows lack a size; the others show once, few, many or a class for expanded clones.

clone size: -; J gene: TRBJ1-2; CDR3 length: 15; V gene: TRBV6-6; CDR3 protein: CASSGDSLTNYGYTF
clone size: -; J gene: TRBJ1-1; CDR3 length: 10; V gene: TRBV7-9; CDR3 protein: CASSLVEAFF
clone size: -; J gene: TRBJ1-2; CDR3 length: 11; V gene: TRBV7-9; CDR3 protein: CASSTGQAVTF
clone size: few; J gene: TRBJ2-1; CDR3 length: 13; V gene: TRBV7-6; CDR3 protein: CASSLVGGGEQFF
clone size: few; J gene: TRBJ2-7; CDR3 length: 15; V gene: TRBV7-8; CDR3 protein: CASSSPGQSDYEQYF
clone size: -; J gene: TRBJ2-4; CDR3 length: 16; V gene: TRBV12-3/TRBV12-4; CDR3 protein: CASSPDGSLAKNIQYF
clone size: few; J gene: TRBJ2-1; CDR3 length: 15; V gene: TRBV30; CDR3 protein: CAWSLPSGSYNEQFF
clone size: few; J gene: TRBJ2-7; CDR3 length: 15; V gene: TRBV9; CDR3 protein: CASSVEGDTEYEQYF
clone size: -; J gene: TRBJ2-7; CDR3 length: 13; V gene: TRBV20-1; CDR3 protein: CSARDRAYYEQYF
clone size: many; J gene: TRBJ1-1; CDR3 length: 13; V gene: TRBV5-1; CDR3 protein: CASSLDPGLVAFF
clone size: -; J gene: TRBJ2-7; CDR3 length: 14; V gene: TRBV20-1; CDR3 protein: CSARDPQGTYEQYF
clone size: few; J gene: TRBJ2-7; CDR3 length: 14; V gene: TRBV6-5; CDR3 protein: CASSYGAGDGELYF
clone size: few; J gene: TRBJ2-1; CDR3 length: 18; V gene: TRBV7-9; CDR3 protein: CASSLDLRGQSSYNEQFF
clone size: few; J gene: TRBJ2-1; CDR3 length: 14; V gene: TRBV20-1; CDR3 protein: CSSRGGGYFDEQFF
clone size: -; J gene: TRBJ2-5; CDR3 length: 15; V gene: TRBV24-1; CDR3 protein: CATSDPWTGEETQYF
clone size: few; J gene: TRBJ2-5; CDR3 length: 14; V gene: TRBV25-1; CDR3 protein: CASSAAAGLWIQYF
clone size: -; J gene: TRBJ2-7; CDR3 length: 13; V gene: TRBV5-6; CDR3 protein: CASSSVLEAGEYF
clone size: -; J gene: TRBJ2-7; CDR3 length: 14; V gene: TRBV7-9; CDR3 protein: CASSSSRVPYEQYF
clone size: -; J gene: TRBJ2-1; CDR3 length: 13; V gene: TRBV7-9; CDR3 protein: CASSSGVDDEQFF
clone size: -; J gene: TRBJ1-1; CDR3 length: 12; V gene: TRBV7-9; CDR3 protein: CASTSSNTEAFF
clone size: few; J gene: TRBJ2-7; CDR3 length: 14; V gene: TRBV7-2; CDR3 protein: CASNPSGGLGEQYF
clone size: many; J gene: TRBJ2-5; CDR3 length: 14; V gene: TRBV12-3/TRBV12-4; CDR3 protein: CASSSQTGLETQYF
clone size: -; J gene: TRBJ2-7; CDR3 length: 13; V gene: TRBV20-1; CDR3 protein: CSAPGPSLGEQYF
clone size: few; J gene: TRBJ2-7; CDR3 length: 17; V gene: TRBV5-1; CDR3 protein: CASSYAFGTGGSYEQYF
clone size: -; J gene: TRBJ1-1; CDR3 length: 14; V gene: TRBV24-1; CDR3 protein: CATSDGQGNTEAFF
clone size: few; J gene: TRBJ2-7; CDR3 length: 14; V gene: TRBV7-9; CDR3 protein: CASSSGLGREEQYF
clone size: many; J gene: TRBJ2-3; CDR3 length: 13; V gene: TRBV29-1; CDR3 protein: CSVGGPVTDTQYF
clone size: few; J gene: TRBJ2-7; CDR3 length: 13; V gene: TRBV6-5; CDR3 protein: CASSYGSAWEQYF
clone size: -; J gene: TRBJ1-1; CDR3 length: 15; V gene: TRBV15; CDR3 protein: CATSRLLGRDTEAFF
clone size: once; J gene: TRBJ2-6; CDR3 length: 17; V gene: TRBV7-9; CDR3 protein: CASSPLQGTSGANVLTF
clone size: -; J gene: TRBJ1-2; CDR3 length: 12; V gene: TRBV29-1; CDR3 protein: CSVEQGGNGYTF
clone size: -; J gene: TRBJ2-7; CDR3 length: 14; V gene: TRBV10-3; CDR3 protein: CAISEPPADYEQYF
clone size: many; J gene: TRBJ2-7; CDR3 length: 15; V gene: TRBV6-5; CDR3 protein: CASSYSAGTSYEQYF
clone size: few; J gene: TRBJ1-1; CDR3 length: 17; V gene: TRBV6-5; CDR3 protein: CASSSPKTGAMNTEAFF
clone size: -; J gene: TRBJ2-5; CDR3 length: 16; V gene: TRBV6-5; CDR3 protein: CASSRIAGGYQETQYF
clone size: -; J gene: TRBJ2-3; CDR3 length: 19; V gene: TRBV12-3/TRBV12-4; CDR3 protein: CASSFPRGRTWRSTDTQYF
clone size: few; J gene: TRBJ1-2; CDR3 length: 11; V gene: TRBV29-1; CDR3 protein: CSVERDYGYTF
clone size: -; J gene: TRBJ2-7; CDR3 length: 12; V gene: TRBV6-2/TRBV6-3; CDR3 protein: CASSRQTYEQYF
clone size: -; J gene: TRBJ1-2; CDR3 length: 13; V gene: TRBV12-3/TRBV12-4; CDR3 protein: CASNPRLGGGYTF
clone size: many; J gene: TRBJ2-5; CDR3 length: 14; V gene: TRBV7-8; CDR3 protein: CASSGDREQETQYF
clone size: many; J gene: TRBJ2-7; CDR3 length: 15; V gene: TRBV27; CDR3 protein: CASSLANSNSYEQYF
clone size: -; J gene: TRBJ2-7; CDR3 length: 15; V gene: TRBV4-1; CDR3 protein: CASSHQTGVTYEQYF